What follows are 10 T cell receptor beta chains derived from one specimen sequenced in a study of response to subunit inactivated influenza vaccine. TCRdb passed the RT-PCR reads through MiXCR, listing each CDR3 protein once. This table holds a few hundred thousand distinct CDR3 sequences, 11% found once. Another study also made use of these data, one on T cells expressing NK-cell markers. That investigation notes: It was by 5'RACE template switching with UMIs that TCR beta cDNA was made.

The sample consisted of PBMCs from blood, taken on the day of vaccination. The receptors were gathered from a middle-aged man who received an inactivated influenza vaccine.

V usage is TRBV5-1 and J usage is TRBJ1-1, with TRBD1 as a possible D gene (5 bases). Germline V CDR1 and CDR2: SGHRS, YFSETQ. The CDR3 has 13 amino acids. Trimming stripped 2 bases from V and 7 bases from J, with 12 bases between. The CDR3 nucleotides read TGCGCCAGCAGCTTTGAGACAGCCTATGAAGCTTTCTTT. Protein: CASSFETAYEAFF.

The V call is TRBV9, the J call TRBJ2-3, with 12 bases lining up with TRBD2. V gave up 0 bases and J gave up 5 bases; unmatched junction bases: 4. The CDR3 extends over 16 amino acids. CDR1 and CDR2 (germline): SGDLS, YYNGEE. In DNA, the CDR3 is TGTGCCAGCAGCGTAGGGACTAGCGGGATTTTAGATACGCAGTATTTT. Protein sequence: CASSVGTSGILDTQYF.

This clonotype showed up just a few times. The CDR3 loop is CAWSVTLGNTGELFF. The CDR3 DNA reads as TGTGCCTGGAGTGTGACCCTAGGCAACACCGGGGAGCTGTTTTTT. This sequence joins TRBV30 and TRBJ2-2; D remains unclear. Germline CDR1 and CDR2: GTSNPN and SVGIG (reference sequence). The CDR3 has 15 residues. Trimming pared 0 bases from V and 2 bases from J, leaving 10 bases between.

DNA of the CDR3: TGTGCCAGCAGCGCCCAGGGCTTCGAGCAGTACTTC. It is translated as CASSAQGFEQYF. This chain uses TRBV7-2 with TRBJ2-7; possible D gene TRBD1, 5 bases. Trimming removed 5 bases at V and 6 bases at J, with 11 bases between. Germline V gives CDR1 SGHTA, CDR2 FQGNSA. The CDR3 has 12 amino acids.

The table lists this clonotype with many counts. The genes are TRBV7-7 and TRBJ2-7; tentatively, D is TRBD2 (6 bases). CDR3 size: 15 residues. Trimming removed 1 base from V and 1 base from J, with 11 bases in between. Germline V gives CDR1 SSHAT, CDR2 FNYEAQ (reference sequence). The CDR3 is CASSLGAGRSYEQYF. As DNA, the CDR3 is TGTGCCAGCAGCTTAGGGGCGGGAAGGTCCTACGAGCAGTACTTC.

This rearrangement joins TRBV12-3 or TRBV12-4 to TRBJ1-5; the D gene is possibly TRBD1 (6 bases). V shed 7 bases and J shed 0 bases, with 13 bases lying between them. The CDR3 has 15 amino acids. The CDR3 region has the DNA TGTGCCAGCACTAAGGGACACGATAGCAATCAGCCCCAGCATTTT. Protein sequence: CASTKGHDSNQPQHF.

This clonotype was counted between two and nine times. The chain uses TRBV12-3 or TRBV12-4 and TRBJ2-6; D gene unclear. This CDR3 contains 18 residues. Trimming took 3 bases from V and 0 from J, leaving 15 bases between them. The CDR3 loop is CASSLRGPSSSGANVLTF. As DNA, the CDR3 is TGTGCCAGCAGTTTGAGAGGACCATCGTCCTCTGGGGCCAACGTCCTGACTTTC.

The J gene is TRBJ1-4, the V gene TRBV29-1, with D possibly TRBD1 on 6 matching bases. Trimming shortened V by 6 bases and J by 4 bases, and 12 bases separated the two germline ends. The germline V gene encodes CDR1 SQVTM and CDR2 ANQGSEA. This CDR3 contains 13 residues. CDR3 region: CSVRPGVNEKLFF. The CDR3 nucleotides read TGCAGCGTGAGACCAGGGGTTAATGAAAAACTGTTTTTT. The full variable domain, completed using reference TRBV29-1 and TRBJ1-4, is SAVISQKPSRDICQRGTSLTIQCQVDSQVTMMFWYRQQPGQSLTLIATANQGSEATYESGFVIDKFPISRPNLTFSTLTVSNMSPEDSSIYLCSVRPGVNEKLFFGSGTQLSVL.

This CDR3 reads CASSSMDGHGYTF. Here the CDR3 DNA reads TGCGCCAGCAGCTCGATGGACGGACATGGCTACACCTTC. The V gene is TRBV5-1, the J gene TRBJ1-2; no reliable D call. This CDR3 spans 13 amino acids. The V and J ends lost 3 bases and 6 bases respectively, with 12 bases between them. Germline lookup yields CDR1 SGHRS and CDR2 YFSETQ.

This clonotype was picked up many times. The V and J genes are TRBV29-1 and TRBJ2-1, with a possible D match to TRBD2 (6 bases). Germline V gives CDR1 SQVTM, CDR2 ANQGSEA. The V end lost 6 bases, the J end lost 4 bases, and 13 bases lay between the germline ends. The CDR3 is 13 residues long. The CDR3 DNA is TGCAGCGTGGCGGGACGGGTATACAATGAGCAGTTCTTC. It yields the protein CSVAGRVYNEQFF.